These 14 T cell receptor beta chains share one sample of origin, sequenced in a study of shared clonotypes between healthy human individuals (dated by TCRdb to 2019 to 2021). Receptor amplification or capture employed the immunoSEQ multiplex PCR assay. TCRdb re-hosts the immuneACCESS table, in-frame sequences only. Its copies lack some clones; in the studies checked, an unresolved V gene accounts for under half of them, and the cause for the rest is not known. The sample table records about 700,000 clones; under 95% of these occur just once. Approximately 24% of the sample lies in the top ten. CD8 naive samples were CD45RO-negative cells positively selected for CCR7, giving a CD45RA+CCR7+ population that excluded TemRA cells. Sequencing was performed on naive CD8+ T cells sorted from blood. The cell subset or site label, read with the paper, signifies: CD45RA+CCR7+. These receptors all stem from a man aged 30-40 years in good health.

This sequence joins TRBV27 and TRBJ2-7; D tentatively reads TRBD1 or TRBD2 (5 bases each). V lost 3 bases and J 4 bases, leaving 10 bases between the germline ends. CDR1 and CDR2 (germline): MNHEY, SMNVEV (reference sequence). The CDR3 length is 13 residues. CDR3 in amino acids: CASSFPGAYEQYF. The CDR3 DNA sequence: TGTGCCAGCAGTTTCCCCGGGGCTTACGAGCAGTACTTC.

The chain joins TRBV9 to TRBJ2-3; 8 bases match TRBD2. This CDR3 contains 16 residues. V dropped 0 bases and J dropped 3; count of bases not matched to a gene: 6. The germline V gene encodes CDR1 SGDLS and CDR2 YYNGEE. CDR3 protein: CASSVAGREATDTQYF. CDR3 sequence (DNA): TGTGCCAGCAGCGTAGCGGGGCGGGAGGCTACAGATACGCAGTATTTT. Full variable domain (missing parts from reference TRBV9 and TRBJ2-3): DSGVTQTPKHLITATGQRVTLRCSPRSGDLSVYWYQQSLDQGLQFLIQYYNGEERAKGNILERFSAQQFPDLHSELNLSSLELGDSALYFCASSVAGREATDTQYFGPGTRLTVL.

The rearrangement uses TRBV6-5 and TRBJ1-1, with unresolved D. V lost 7 bases to trimming and J lost 0 bases, with 9 bases between them. CDR1 and CDR2 from the germline V gene are MNHEY and SVGAGI. This CDR3 region has 13 residues. Here the CDR3 reads CASTIGLNTEAFF. The DNA for the CDR3 is TGTGCCAGCACCATAGGGTTGAACACTGAAGCTTTCTTT.

The DNA of the CDR3 is TGTGCCAGCTCGTCCCGGGACAGCCGAAATAATGAGCAGTTCTTC. Its translation: CASSSRDSRNNEQFF. J is TRBJ2-1 and V is TRBV18; the match to TRBD1 covers 7 bases. The length of the CDR3 is 15 residues. From germline, CDR1 is KGHSH and CDR2 LQKENI. The trim removed 6 bases at V and 7 bases at J, leaving 12 bases unmatched.

V and J are TRBV18 and TRBJ2-2, with TRBD2 identical over 9 bases. CDR1 and CDR2 (germline): KGHSH, LQKENI. V shed 2 bases, J shed 1 base, and the junction held 2 bases outside the gene matches. This CDR3 has 16 amino acids. CDR3 amino acids: CASSPVAGENTGELFF. For the CDR3, the DNA is TGTGCCAGCTCACCAGTAGCGGGAGAGAACACCGGGGAGCTGTTTTTT.

The chain recombines TRBV28 with TRBJ2-7; no clear D gene. The V end lost 8 bases, the J end lost 2 bases, and 10 bases lay between the germline ends. The CDR3 spans 12 residues. From germline, CDR1 is MDHEN and CDR2 SYDVKM. The CDR3 sequence: CASVGGTYEQYF. The CDR3, as DNA: TGTGCCAGCGTGGGTGGGACCTACGAGCAGTACTTC.

V usage is TRBV27 and J usage is TRBJ2-7; 13 bases line up with TRBD2. The CDR3 covers 17 residues. Trimming removed 6 bases from V and 1 base from J; junction bases left unmatched: 9. Germline V gene lookup returns CDR1 MNHEY and CDR2 SMNVEV (reference sequence). CDR3 bases: TGTGCCAGCAGCACACTAGCGGGAGGGGAAGGGTCCTACGAGCAGTACTTC. It encodes CASSTLAGGEGSYEQYF.

V and J are TRBV7-9 and TRBJ2-7; D might be TRBD2 (6 bases). Trimming removed 7 bases at V and 6 bases at J, with 13 bases between. From germline, CDR1 is SEHNR and CDR2 FQNEAQ (reference sequence). The length of the CDR3 is 12 residues. Here the CDR3 reads CASKGSGPEQYF. The CDR3 nucleotides are TGTGCCAGCAAAGGTAGCGGCCCCGAGCAGTACTTC.

A note on this clone: The DNA is omitted, as the CDR3 cannot be located on it reliably, and the CDR3 follows TCRdb's listing. The genes are TRBV21-1 and TRBJ2-2; the DNA was not used to check the table's D call, TRBD2. TRBV21-1 is tagged as a pseudogene. The CDR3 comprises 11 residues, both ends counted. This CDR3 reads CASIPPGSCFF.

The chain joins TRBV27 to TRBJ1-1; 7 bases map to TRBD1. CDR3 length equals 14 residues. V shed 5 bases and J 1 base; nucleotides not matched to a gene: 4. In germline, CDR1 is MNHEY, CDR2 SMNVEV (reference sequence). The DNA of the CDR3 is TGTGCCAGCAGTAGCAGGGGGGCGAACACTGAAGCTTTCTTT. Translating it yields CASSSRGANTEAFF.

This chain connects TRBV28 to TRBJ2-1; 13 nucleotides match TRBD2. In germline, CDR1 is MDHEN, CDR2 SYDVKM. V was pared by 10 bases and J by 5 bases, with 5 bases of the junction left unmatched. The CDR3 loop spans 14 amino acids. The CDR3 region is CATSGLAGDNEQFF. CDR3 nucleotide sequence: TGTGCCACCTCCGGACTAGCGGGAGACAATGAGCAGTTCTTC.

The chain couples TRBV6-1 to TRBJ2-7, with 9 bases lining up with TRBD1. The germline V gene encodes CDR1 MNHNS and CDR2 SASEGT. The V gene end was trimmed by 0 bases and the J gene end by 12 bases; junction bases not matched to a gene: 6. The CDR3 extends over 13 amino acids. DNA of the CDR3: TGTGCCAGCAGTGAAGCTAGGGACAGGGTTCCGTACTTC. Encoded protein: CASSEARDRVPYF.

This clone has more than one count but fewer than ten. The chain has TRBV7-9 and TRBJ1-2; 12 bases agree with TRBD1. The V and J ends lost 3 bases and 4 bases, in that order; junction bases with no gene match: 15. CDR1 and CDR2 from the germline V gene are SEHNR and FQNEAQ (reference sequence). This CDR3 is built from 19 residues. CDR3 residues: CASSFHPDRDRGLRYGYTF. For the CDR3, the DNA is TGTGCCAGCAGCTTTCACCCGGATCGGGACAGGGGGCTTCGCTATGGCTACACCTTC.

J is TRBJ2-1 and V is TRBV5-1, with TRBD2 matching 12 bases. Per the germline V gene, CDR1 is SGHRS and CDR2 is YFSETQ. CDR3 length: 16 amino acids. V lost 0 bases and J lost 8; bases outside the gene matches: 6. The CDR3 region is CASSLELAGGRDEQFF. As DNA, the CDR3 is TGCGCCAGCAGCTTGGAACTAGCGGGAGGAAGGGATGAGCAGTTCTTC.